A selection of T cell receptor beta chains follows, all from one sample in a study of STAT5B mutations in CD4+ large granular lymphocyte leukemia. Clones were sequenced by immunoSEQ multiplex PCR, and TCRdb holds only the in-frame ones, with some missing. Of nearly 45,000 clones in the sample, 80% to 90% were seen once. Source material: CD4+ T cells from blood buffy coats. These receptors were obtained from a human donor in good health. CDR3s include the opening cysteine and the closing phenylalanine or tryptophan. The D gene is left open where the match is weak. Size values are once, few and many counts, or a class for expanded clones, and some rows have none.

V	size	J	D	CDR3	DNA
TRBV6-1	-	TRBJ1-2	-	CASTFERGYGYTF	TGTGCCAGCACATTCGAGAGGGGCTATGGCTACACCTTC
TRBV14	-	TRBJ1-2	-	CASSQDLRPNYGYTF	TGTGCCAGCAGCCAAGACCTCAGGCCTAACTATGGCTACACCTTC
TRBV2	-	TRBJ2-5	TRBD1	CASNLRQGIGETQYF	TGTGCCAGCAACCTCCGACAGGGGATAGGTGAGACCCAGTACTTC
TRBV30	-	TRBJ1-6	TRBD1	CAWSRETTGNSPLHF	TGTGCCTGGAGTAGGGAGACGACAGGGAATTCACCCCTCCACTTT
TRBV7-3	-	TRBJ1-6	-	CASSVLAAGHNSPLHF	TGTGCCAGCAGCGTTCTAGCAGCGGGCCATAATTCACCCCTCCACTTT
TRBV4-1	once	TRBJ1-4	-	CASSQGRGGLATNEKLFF	TGCGCCAGCAGCCAAGGGCGTGGCGGCCTCGCAACTAATGAAAAACTGTTTTTT
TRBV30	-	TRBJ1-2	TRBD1	CAWSKQGANYGYTF	TGTGCCTGGAGCAAACAGGGGGCTAACTATGGCTACACCTTC
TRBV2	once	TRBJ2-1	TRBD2	CARGKNLAGSSYNEQFF	TGTGCCAGAGGCAAAAACTTAGCGGGAAGCTCCTACAATGAGCAGTTCTTC
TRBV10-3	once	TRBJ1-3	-	CAISAAGYGNTIYF	TGTGCCATCAGTGCTGCGGGGTACGGAAACACCATATATTTT
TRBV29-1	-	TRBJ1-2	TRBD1	CSVLRQGAYGYTF	TGCAGCGTTCTTAGACAGGGGGCCTATGGCTACACCTTC
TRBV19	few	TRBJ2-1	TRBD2	CASTPGTSGNNEQFF	TGTGCCAGTACCCCCGGGACTAGCGGTAACAATGAGCAGTTCTTC
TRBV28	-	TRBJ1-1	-	CASILRTNTEAFF	TGTGCCAGCATTCTCCGGACTAACACTGAAGCTTTCTTT
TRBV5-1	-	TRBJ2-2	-	CASSSSRGPTDTGELFF	TGCGCCAGCAGTTCCTCACGCGGGCCAACCGACACCGGGGAGCTGTTTTTT
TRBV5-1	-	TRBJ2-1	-	CASSILPSEQFF	TGCGCCAGCAGCATCTTACCCAGTGAGCAGTTCTTC
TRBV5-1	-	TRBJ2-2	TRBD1	CASSLPRDRDTGELFF	TGCGCCAGCAGCCTCCCCCGGGACAGGGACACCGGGGAGCTGTTTTTT
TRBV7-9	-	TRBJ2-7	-	CASSLDGVRNEQYF	TGTGCCAGCAGCTTAGACGGGGTGAGAAACGAGCAGTACTTC
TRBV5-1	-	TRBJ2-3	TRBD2	CASSLQAGETDTQYF	TGCGCCAGCAGCCTACAAGCGGGAGAAACAGATACGCAGTATTTT
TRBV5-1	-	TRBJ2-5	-	CASSLWEETQYF	TGCGCCAGCAGCTTGTGGGAAGAGACCCAGTACTTC
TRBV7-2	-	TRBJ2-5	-	CASTLAVFGETQYF	TGTGCCAGCACCTTAGCTGTGTTTGGGGAGACCCAGTACTTC
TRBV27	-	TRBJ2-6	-	CASSKSSGANVLTF	TGTGCCAGCAGTAAAAGCTCTGGGGCCAACGTCCTGACTTTC
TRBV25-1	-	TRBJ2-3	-	CASKADTDTQYF	TGTGCCAGCAAAGCAGATACAGATACGCAGTATTTT
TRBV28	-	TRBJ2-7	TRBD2	CASSGGGGRAYEQYF	TGTGCCAGCAGTGGAGGAGGCGGGAGGGCCTACGAGCAGTACTTC
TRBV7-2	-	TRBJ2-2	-	CASKGGYDAGELFF	TGTGCCAGCAAGGGGGGGTACGACGCCGGGGAGCTGTTTTTT
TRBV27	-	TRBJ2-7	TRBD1	CASSARQGQNEQYF	TGTGCCAGCAGTGCCCGACAGGGTCAAAACGAGCAGTACTTC
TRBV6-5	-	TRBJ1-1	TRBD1	CASSYSLGTGIKAFF	TGTGCCAGCAGTTACTCGTTAGGGACAGGGATAAAAGCTTTCTTT
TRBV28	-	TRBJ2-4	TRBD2	CASRGPSGSIQNIQYF	TGTGCCAGCAGGGGTCCTAGCGGGAGTATCCAAAACATTCAGTACTTC
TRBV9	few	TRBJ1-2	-	CASSVPGEGYTF	TGTGCCAGCAGCGTACCGGGGGAAGGCTACACCTTC
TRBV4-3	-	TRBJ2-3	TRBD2	CASSQESGGGTDTQYF	TGCGCCAGCAGCCAAGAGTCGGGAGGGGGCACAGATACGCAGTATTTT
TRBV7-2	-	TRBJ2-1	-	CASSLGRNEQFF	TGTGCCAGCAGCCTGGGGCGTAATGAGCAGTTCTTC
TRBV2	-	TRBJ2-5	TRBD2	CASTGGGIFETQYF	TGTGCCAGCACGGGGGGTGGAATCTTTGAGACCCAGTACTTC
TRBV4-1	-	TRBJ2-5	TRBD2	CASSPDRSGVYQETQYF	TGCGCCAGCAGCCCTGATCGAAGCGGGGTGTACCAAGAGACCCAGTACTTC
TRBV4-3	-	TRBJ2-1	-	CASSQALSGPSSYNEQFF	TGCGCCAGCAGCCAAGCCCTATCAGGCCCCAGCTCCTACAATGAGCAGTTCTTC
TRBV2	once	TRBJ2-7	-	CASSEALYPAEQYF	TGTGCCAGCAGTGAAGCGCTGTACCCAGCCGAGCAGTACTTC
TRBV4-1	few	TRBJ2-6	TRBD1	CASSQEDRVGTGANVLTF	TGCGCCAGCAGCCAAGAAGACAGGGTGGGTACTGGGGCCAACGTCCTGACTTTC
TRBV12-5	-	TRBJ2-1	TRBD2	CASGIREGPYEQFF	TGTGCTAGTGGCATCCGGGAGGGCCCATATGAGCAGTTCTTC
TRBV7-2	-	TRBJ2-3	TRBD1	CASSTAGTASSTDTQYF	TGTGCCAGCAGCACCGCCGGGACAGCCTCTAGCACAGATACGCAGTATTTT
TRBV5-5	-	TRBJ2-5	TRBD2	CASSLVASGSLQETQYF	TGTGCCAGCAGCTTGGTGGCTAGCGGGAGCCTTCAAGAGACCCAGTACTTC
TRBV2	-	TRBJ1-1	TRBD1	CASSEARDRVGGAFF	TGTGCCAGCAGTGAAGCGAGGGACAGGGTGGGGGGGGCTTTCTTT
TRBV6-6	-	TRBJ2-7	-	CASSPFRESYEQYF	TGTGCCAGCAGCCCTTTTCGGGAGTCCTACGAGCAGTACTTC
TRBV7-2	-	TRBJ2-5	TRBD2	CASSLAGTSVQETQYF	TGTGCCAGCAGCTTAGCGGGGACTAGCGTCCAAGAGACCCAGTACTTC
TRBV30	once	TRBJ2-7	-	CAWSVRVRDEQYF	TGTGCCTGGAGTGTACGGGTCAGAGACGAGCAGTACTTC
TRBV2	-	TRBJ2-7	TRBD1	CASSDRGGLSEQYF	TGTGCCAGCAGTGACAGAGGGGGCCTCAGCGAGCAGTACTTC
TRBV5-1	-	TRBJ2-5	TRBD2	CASSHSGSGQETQYF	TGCGCCAGCAGCCACAGCGGGAGTGGCCAAGAGACCCAGTACTTC
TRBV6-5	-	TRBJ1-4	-	CASSYSPDRADEKLFF	TGTGCCAGCAGTTACTCTCCGGATCGGGCGGATGAAAAACTGTTTTTT
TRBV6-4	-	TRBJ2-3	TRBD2	CASSVSGRYADTQYF	TGTGCCAGCAGTGTCAGCGGGAGGTACGCAGATACGCAGTATTTT
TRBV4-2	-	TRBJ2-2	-	CASSQDEVGELFF	TGTGCCAGCAGCCAAGATGAGGTGGGGGAGCTGTTTTTT
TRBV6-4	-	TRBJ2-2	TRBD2	CASSELGRVGTGELFF	TGTGCCAGCAGTGAACTGGGGAGGGTAGGAACCGGGGAGCTGTTTTTT
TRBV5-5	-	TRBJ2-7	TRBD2	CASSGGLAGYTYEQYF	TGTGCCAGCAGCGGCGGACTAGCGGGGTATACCTACGAGCAGTACTTC
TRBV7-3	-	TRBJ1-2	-	CASSLSSGSYGYTF	TGTGCCAGCAGCCTATCCTCAGGGTCCTATGGCTACACCTTC
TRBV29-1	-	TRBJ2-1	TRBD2	CSVEKGTSGYNEQFF	TGCAGCGTTGAAAAAGGGACTAGCGGCTACAATGAGCAGTTCTTC
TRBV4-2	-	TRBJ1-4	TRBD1	CASSERDRGRDNEKLFF	TGTGCCAGCAGCGAACGGGACAGGGGGCGGGATAATGAAAAACTGTTTTTT
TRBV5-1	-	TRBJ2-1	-	CASSRTGGNEQFF	TGCGCCAGCAGCAGGACTGGGGGCAATGAGCAGTTCTTC